Detailed here is one T cell receptor beta chain. The antigen is undetermined. The protocol was immunoSEQ multiplex PCR, while the TCRdb copy is restricted to in-frame clones and leaves out a portion. Of 81,000 or so clones listed, 84% are singletons. The data stem from a study of identifying expanded T cells in peripheral blood. Study observations and caveats: Across healthy donors, higher total template counts meant significantly greater approximately 2-week count variance. Differentially abundant clones: around 1.2 between replicates, 15 to 17 at 2 to 3 weeks, more than 18 at four.

During the collection period, no donor immune events like infections were recorded. V gave up 4 bases and J gave up 2 bases, with 17 bases separating them. CDR1 is SGHTA, CDR2 FQGNSA, per germline. This CDR3 region has 16 residues. The receptor was derived from a person aged 18-70 years in good health. J is TRBJ2-5 and V is TRBV7-2; D remains unclear. The sample taken for sequencing was blood. The CDR3 reads CASSSSVLSPQETQYF. The DNA of the CDR3 is TGTGCCAGCAGCTCTTCAGTACTCAGTCCTCAAGAGACCCAGTACTTC.